The present TCR beta chain was sequenced within a study of human T cells and chemical hapten exposure. Stated time point: patch test 3, about 24 weeks after DPC sensitization. Treatment reported: therapeutic diphenylcyclopropenone sensitization with weekly scalp DPC. Using its own MiXCR run on the RACE reads, TCRdb lists one record per CDR3 protein. The sample records 150,000 to 200,000 distinct CDR3 sequences, 20% to 25% being singletons. This CDR3 comprises 16 residues. Germline CDR1 DFQATT, CDR2 SNEGSKA (reference sequence). The ends were cut back, 4 bases at V and 1 base at J, with 18 bases in the middle. This clonotype was seen more than once but under ten times.

The sequence was obtained from a woman between 35 and 50 years old with alopecia areata. Some clones in this sample may be carry-over from other donors' samples. The specimen comprised whole blood, sampled in connection with sensitization to the hapten diphenylcyclopropenone (DPC). V and J are TRBV20-1 and TRBJ2-3; weak D call: TRBD1 (6 bases). CDR3 coding DNA: TGCAGTGCTACAAGATTACAGGGAGCCGGCACAGATACGCAGTATTTT. Its protein is CSATRLQGAGTDTQYF.